This T cell receptor (beta chain) was captured by sequencing in a study of blood T cell repertoires in COVID-19. Background on the study: COVID-19 samples, acute and convalescent, were from the United States, Italy and Spain. In each case, the material was cDNA or gDNA derived from T cells, B-cell-depleted T cells, or PBMCs.

The germline CDR1 and CDR2 sequences are SGHDT and YYEEEE. V lost 4 bases, J lost 4 bases, and 11 bases lay in between. The CDR3 covers 13 residues. In the source study's methods: From reference gene primer amplification, estimates of nucleated cell counts were derived. Assay: immunoSEQ multiplex PCR; the TCRdb copy retains only in-frame clones and omits some. D and trimming come from the DNA, and the V and J calls and clone size come from that table. The sample lists about 140,000 clones, around 79% occurring once. This chain links TRBV5-6 with TRBJ1-2; D might be TRBD1 (6 bases). This sequence originates from a man aged 55 to 69 with acute or convalescent COVID-19. Source material: peripheral blood. The CDR3 region is CASSRDRLYGYTF. The CDR3 bases are TGTGCCAGCAGCCGCGACAGGCTCTATGGCTACACCTTC.